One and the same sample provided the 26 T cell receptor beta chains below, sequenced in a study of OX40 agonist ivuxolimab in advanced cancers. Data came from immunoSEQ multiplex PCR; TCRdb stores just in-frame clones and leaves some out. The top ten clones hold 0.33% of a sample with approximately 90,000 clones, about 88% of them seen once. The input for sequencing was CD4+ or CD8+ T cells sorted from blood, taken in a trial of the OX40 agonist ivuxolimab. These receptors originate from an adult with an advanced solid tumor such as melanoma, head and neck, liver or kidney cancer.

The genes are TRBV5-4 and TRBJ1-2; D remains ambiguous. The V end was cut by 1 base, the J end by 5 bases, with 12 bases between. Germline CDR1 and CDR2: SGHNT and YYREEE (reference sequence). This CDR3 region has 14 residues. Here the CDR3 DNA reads TGTGCCAGCAGCTTGACATCCGCGGGGTATGGCTACACCTTC. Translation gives CASSLTSAGYGYTF.

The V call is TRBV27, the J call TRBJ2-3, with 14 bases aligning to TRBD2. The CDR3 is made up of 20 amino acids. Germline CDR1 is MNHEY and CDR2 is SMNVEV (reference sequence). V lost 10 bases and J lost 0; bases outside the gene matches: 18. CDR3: CATKDGGLAGETTSTDTQYF. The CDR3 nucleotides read TGTGCCACCAAAGATGGGGGACTAGCGGGGGAAACTACTAGCACAGATACGCAGTATTTT.

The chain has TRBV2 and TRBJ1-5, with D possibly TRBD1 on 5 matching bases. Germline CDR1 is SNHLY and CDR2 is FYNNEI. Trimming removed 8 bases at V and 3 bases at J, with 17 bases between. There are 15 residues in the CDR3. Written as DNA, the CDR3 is TGTGCCAGCGGGTCGGGCGGGGGTTACAATCAGCCCCAGCATTTT. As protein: CASGSGGGYNQPQHF.

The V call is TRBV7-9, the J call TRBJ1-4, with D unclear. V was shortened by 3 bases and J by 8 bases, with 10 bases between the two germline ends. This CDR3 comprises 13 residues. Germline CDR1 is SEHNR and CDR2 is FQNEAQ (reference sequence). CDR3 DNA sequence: TGTGCCAGCAGCTTTGGAGGGAACGAAAAACTGTTTTTT. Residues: CASSFGGNEKLFF.

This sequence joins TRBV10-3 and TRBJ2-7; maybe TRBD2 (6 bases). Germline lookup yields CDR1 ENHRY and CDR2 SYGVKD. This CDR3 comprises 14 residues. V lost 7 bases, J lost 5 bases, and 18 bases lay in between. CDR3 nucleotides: TGTGCCATCACCGGAAACGCGGGGATCGACGAGCAGTACTTC. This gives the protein CAITGNAGIDEQYF.

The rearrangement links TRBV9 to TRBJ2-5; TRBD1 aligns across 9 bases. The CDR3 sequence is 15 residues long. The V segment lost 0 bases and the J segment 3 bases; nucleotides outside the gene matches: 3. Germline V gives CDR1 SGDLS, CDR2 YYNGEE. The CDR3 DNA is TGTGCCAGCAGCGTAGGGAGGGACAGGGAAGAGACCCAGTACTTC. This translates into CASSVGRDREETQYF.

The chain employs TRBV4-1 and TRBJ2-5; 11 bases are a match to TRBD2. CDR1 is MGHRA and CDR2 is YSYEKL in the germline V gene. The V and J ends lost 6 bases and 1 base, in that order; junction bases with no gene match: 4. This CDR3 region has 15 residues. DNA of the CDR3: TGCGCCAGCAGGGCTAGCGGGAGGTCCCAAGAGACCCAGTACTTC. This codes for CASRASGRSQETQYF.

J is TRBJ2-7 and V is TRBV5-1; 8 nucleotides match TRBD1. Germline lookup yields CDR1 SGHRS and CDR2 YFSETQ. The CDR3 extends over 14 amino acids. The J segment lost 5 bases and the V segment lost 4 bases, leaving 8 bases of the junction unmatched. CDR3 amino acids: CASSIRTGIDEQYF. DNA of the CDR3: TGCGCCAGCAGCATTAGGACAGGGATCGACGAGCAGTACTTC.

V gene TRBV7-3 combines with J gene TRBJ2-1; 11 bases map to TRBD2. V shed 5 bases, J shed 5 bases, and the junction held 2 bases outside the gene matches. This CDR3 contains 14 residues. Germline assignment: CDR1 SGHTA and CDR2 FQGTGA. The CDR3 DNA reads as TGTGCCAGCAGCCTAGCGGGGGGAAACAATGAGCAGTTCTTC. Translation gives CASSLAGGNNEQFF.

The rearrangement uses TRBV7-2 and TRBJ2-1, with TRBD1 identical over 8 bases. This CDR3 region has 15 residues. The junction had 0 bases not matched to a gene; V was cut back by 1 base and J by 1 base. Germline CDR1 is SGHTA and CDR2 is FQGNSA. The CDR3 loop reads CASSLDRGSYNEQFF. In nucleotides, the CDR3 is TGTGCCAGCAGCTTAGACAGGGGGTCCTACAATGAGCAGTTCTTC.

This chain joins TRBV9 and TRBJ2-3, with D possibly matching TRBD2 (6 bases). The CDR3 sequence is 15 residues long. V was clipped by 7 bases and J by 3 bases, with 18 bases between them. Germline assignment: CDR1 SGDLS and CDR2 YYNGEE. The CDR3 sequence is CASGAGGATTDTQYF. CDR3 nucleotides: TGTGCCAGCGGGGCGGGCGGGGCTACGACAGATACGCAGTATTTT.

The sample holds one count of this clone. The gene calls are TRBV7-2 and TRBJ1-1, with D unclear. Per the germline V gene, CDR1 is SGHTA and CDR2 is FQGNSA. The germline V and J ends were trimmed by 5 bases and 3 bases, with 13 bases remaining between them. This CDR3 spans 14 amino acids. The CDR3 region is CASSVISGDTEAFF. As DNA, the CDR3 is TGTGCCAGCAGCGTAATATCCGGGGACACTGAAGCTTTCTTT.

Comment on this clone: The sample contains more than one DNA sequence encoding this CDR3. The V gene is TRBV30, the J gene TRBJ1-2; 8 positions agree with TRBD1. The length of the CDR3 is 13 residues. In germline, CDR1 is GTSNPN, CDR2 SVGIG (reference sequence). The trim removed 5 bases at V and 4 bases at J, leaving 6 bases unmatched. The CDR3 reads CAWGRDRPYGYTF. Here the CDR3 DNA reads TGTGCCTGGGGGCGGGACAGGCCCTATGGCTACACCTTC.

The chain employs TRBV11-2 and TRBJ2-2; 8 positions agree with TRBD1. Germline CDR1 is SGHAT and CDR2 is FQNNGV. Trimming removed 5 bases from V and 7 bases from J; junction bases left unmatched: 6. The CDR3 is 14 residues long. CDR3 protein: CASSQQGGVGELFF. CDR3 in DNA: TGTGCCAGCAGCCAACAGGGGGGAGTCGGGGAGCTGTTTTTT.

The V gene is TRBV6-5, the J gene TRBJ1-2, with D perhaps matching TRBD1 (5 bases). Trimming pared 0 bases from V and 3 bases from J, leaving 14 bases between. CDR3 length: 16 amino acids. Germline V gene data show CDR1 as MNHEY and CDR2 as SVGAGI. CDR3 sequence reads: CASSYSNRRADYGYTF. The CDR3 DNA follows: TGTGCCAGCAGTTACTCGAATCGCAGGGCAGACTATGGCTACACCTTC.

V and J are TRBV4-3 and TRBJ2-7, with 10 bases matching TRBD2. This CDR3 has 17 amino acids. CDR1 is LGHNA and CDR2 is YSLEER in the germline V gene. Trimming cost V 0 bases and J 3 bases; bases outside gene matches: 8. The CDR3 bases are TGCGCCAGCAGCCAAGAAAGGACTTGGACTAGCGGCTACGAGCAGTACTTC. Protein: CASSQERTWTSGYEQYF.

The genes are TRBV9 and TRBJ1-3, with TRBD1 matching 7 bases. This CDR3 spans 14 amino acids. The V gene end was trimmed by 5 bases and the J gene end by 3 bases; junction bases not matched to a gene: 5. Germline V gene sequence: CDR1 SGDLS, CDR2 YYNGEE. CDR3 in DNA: TGTGCCAGCAGGGAGGGACAGAATGGAAACACCATATATTTT. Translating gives CASREGQNGNTIYF.

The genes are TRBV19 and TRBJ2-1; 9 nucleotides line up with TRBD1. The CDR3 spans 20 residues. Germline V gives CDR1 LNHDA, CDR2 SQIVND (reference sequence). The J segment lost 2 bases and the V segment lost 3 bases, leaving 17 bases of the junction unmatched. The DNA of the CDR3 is TGTGCCAGTAGTATGGGGACAGGGATTGGTGCCGGATTAACCTACAATGAGCAGTTCTTC. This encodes CASSMGTGIGAGLTYNEQFF.

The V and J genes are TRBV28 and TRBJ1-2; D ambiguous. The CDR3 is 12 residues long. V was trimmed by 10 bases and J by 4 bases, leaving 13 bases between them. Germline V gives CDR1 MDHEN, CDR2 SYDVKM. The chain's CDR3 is CATPGEGYGYTF. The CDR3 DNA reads TGTGCCACCCCAGGCGAGGGCTATGGCTACACCTTC.

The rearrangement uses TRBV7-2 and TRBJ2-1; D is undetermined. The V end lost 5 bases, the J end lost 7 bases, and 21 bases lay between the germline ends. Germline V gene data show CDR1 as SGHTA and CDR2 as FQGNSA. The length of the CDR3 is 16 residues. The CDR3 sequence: CASSLFNIQSPNEQFF. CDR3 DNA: TGTGCCAGCAGCCTATTCAATATTCAGAGTCCTAATGAGCAGTTCTTC.

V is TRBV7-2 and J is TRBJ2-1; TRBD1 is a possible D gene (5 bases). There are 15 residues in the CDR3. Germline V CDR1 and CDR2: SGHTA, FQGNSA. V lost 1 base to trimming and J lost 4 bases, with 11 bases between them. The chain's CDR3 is CASSLEQAEYNEQFF. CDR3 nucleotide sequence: TGTGCCAGCAGCTTAGAACAGGCAGAATACAATGAGCAGTTCTTC.

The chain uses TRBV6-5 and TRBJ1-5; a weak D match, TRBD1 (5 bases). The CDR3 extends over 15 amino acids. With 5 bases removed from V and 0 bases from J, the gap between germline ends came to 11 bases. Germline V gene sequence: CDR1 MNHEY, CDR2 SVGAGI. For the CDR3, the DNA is TGTGCCAGCAGTCGGGGGGGTCTTAGCAATCAGCCCCAGCATTTT. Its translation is CASSRGGLSNQPQHF.

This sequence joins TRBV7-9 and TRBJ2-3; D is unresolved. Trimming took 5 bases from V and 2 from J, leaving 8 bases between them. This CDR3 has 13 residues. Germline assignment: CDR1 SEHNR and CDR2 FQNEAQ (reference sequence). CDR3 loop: CASSHFDTDTQYF. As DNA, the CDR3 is TGTGCCAGCAGCCATTTCGACACAGATACGCAGTATTTT.

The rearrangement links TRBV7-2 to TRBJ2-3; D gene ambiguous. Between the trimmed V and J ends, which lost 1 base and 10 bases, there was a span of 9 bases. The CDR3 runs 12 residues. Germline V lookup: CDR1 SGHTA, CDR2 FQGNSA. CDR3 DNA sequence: TGTGCCAGCAGCTTAGGGGCCCCGTCGCAGTATTTT. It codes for CASSLGAPSQYF.

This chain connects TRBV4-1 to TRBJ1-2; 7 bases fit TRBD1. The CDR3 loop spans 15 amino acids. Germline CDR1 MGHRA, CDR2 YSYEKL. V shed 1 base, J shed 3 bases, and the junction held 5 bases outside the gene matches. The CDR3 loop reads CASSQAGGSDYGYTF. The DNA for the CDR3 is TGCGCCAGCAGCCAAGCAGGGGGATCCGACTATGGCTACACCTTC.

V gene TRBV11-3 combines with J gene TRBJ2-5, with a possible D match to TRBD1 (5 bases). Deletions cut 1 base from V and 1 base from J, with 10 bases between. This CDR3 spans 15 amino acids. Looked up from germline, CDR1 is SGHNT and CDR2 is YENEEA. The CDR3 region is CASSLGGATQETQYF. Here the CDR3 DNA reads TGTGCCAGCAGCTTAGGTGGGGCTACCCAAGAGACCCAGTACTTC.